This TCR beta chain was captured in a study of T cell responses to AZD1222 COVID-19 vaccine. On this clone: Its antigen is as yet unknown.

Sequencing was performed with immunoSEQ multiplex PCR; in TCRdb, only in-frame clones are kept and a portion is missing. The repertoire holds 99,000 or so clones, 87% seen once, with less than 3% in the top ten. V was cut by 4 bases and J by 5 bases, with 13 bases left in between. Germline-derived CDR1 and CDR2 are SGHDN and FVKESK. The CDR3 spans 14 residues. General study results and limits: Clonal diversity was possibly underestimated, and the donors were mostly white British, with more females. Compared with day 0, the breadth and depth of the Spike-specific TCR repertoire rose significantly after two doses of AZD1222. Just five or six AZD1222 recipients were seropositive at baseline.

The starting material was peripheral blood, obtained on day 0 of AZD1222 vaccination. This chain joins TRBV14 and TRBJ2-3; a possible D gene is TRBD1 (6 bases). The sequence was obtained from an adult in good health. DNA of the CDR3: TGTGCCAGCAGCCTACATTTACAGGGAGATACGCAGTATTTT. Translated: CASSLHLQGDTQYF.